This paragraph covers one T cell receptor (beta chain) sequence. The antigen is unknown. This CDR3 contains 18 residues. Germline trimming cut 1 base from V and 4 bases from J; bases unmatched to any gene: 11. Looked up from germline, CDR1 is SGHDN and CDR2 is FVKESK. Method: immunoSEQ multiplex PCR; TCRdb's copy keeps in-frame clones and lacks some. The table records about 140,000 clones, roughly 90% of them present only once. The data derive from a study of T cell responses to AZD1222 COVID-19 vaccine. Findings and caveats of the study: Spike-specific TCR breadth and depth went up after people got two AZD1222 doses. Regions 160-218 and 743-854 held dominance among vaccine-associated CD4 TCRs, which spanned spike.

The chain combines TRBV14 with TRBJ2-2, with 8 nucleotides matching TRBD2. This specimen consisted of peripheral blood, obtained on day 0 of AZD1222 vaccination. The receptor's source is an adult in good health. The DNA for the CDR3 is TGTGCCAGCAGCCAAGCCGGTTTAGCGGGGTCGGGCACCGGGGAGCTGTTTTTT. Protein sequence: CASSQAGLAGSGTGELFF.